These 2 T cell receptor beta chains came from one sample sequenced in a study of blood T cells in healthy people across ages. Together with a sample-barcoded 5' primer, a J-beta primer mix was included in a second PCR lasting about 7 to 11 cycles. A single record per CDR3 protein comes from TCRdb applying MiXCR to the 5' RACE reads. The table lists 1.5 million to 2 million distinct CDR3 sequences, 25% to 30% of them singletons. Source material: blood. Receptors were obtained from a woman in her thirties in good health.

This clonotype was observed a handful of times. The chain joins TRBV20-1 to TRBJ2-3; 15 nucleotides align to TRBD2. The CDR3 has 17 residues. The trim removed 7 bases at V and 3 bases at J, leaving 11 bases unmatched. The germline V gene has CDR1 DFQATT and CDR2 SNEGSKA (reference sequence). The CDR3: CSVRGLAGGGGTDTQYF. The CDR3 nucleotides are TGCAGTGTCAGGGGACTAGCGGGAGGAGGGGGGACAGATACGCAGTATTTT.

J is TRBJ2-2 and V is TRBV5-6; no clear D. The CDR3 is 15 residues long. Germline CDR1 reads SGHDT; CDR2 reads YYEEEE. V lost 0 bases to trimming and J lost 4 bases, with 10 bases between them. The CDR3 DNA follows: TGTGCCAGCAGCTTGGTGCCAGGTCCCACCGGGGAGCTGTTTTTT. Its protein product is CASSLVPGPTGELFF.